Below are 8 T cell receptor beta chains sequenced from a single sample in a study of glioma-infiltrating T cells after dendritic cell vaccination. Noted time point: after dendritic cell vaccination, including at tumor progression/relapse. The method was immunoSEQ multiplex PCR; TCRdb's version includes in-frame clones alone and lacks a portion of them. The repertoire holds 100,000 or so clones, nearly 90% seen once, with approximately 2.7% in the top ten. The input for sequencing was blood, taken after dendritic cell vaccination. The receptors stem from a human donor with glioblastoma.

The CDR3 bases are TGCGCCAGCAGCTGGCGGGACCAGAACACTGAAGCTTTCTTT. Amino acid sequence: CASSWRDQNTEAFF. The chain couples TRBV5-1 to TRBJ1-1, with a weak D call TRBD1 (5 bases). Trimming left V 3 bases short and J 1 base short, with 10 bases between. CDR1 and CDR2 (germline): SGHRS, YFSETQ. The CDR3 runs 14 residues.

CDR3 nucleotides: TGTGCCAGCAGTGTTCCCCGACAGGGTCGGACTGAAGCTTTCTTT. Translation gives CASSVPRQGRTEAFF. The genes are TRBV6-4 and TRBJ1-1, with 7 bases that match TRBD1. The CDR3 consists of 15 residues. Per the germline V gene, CDR1 is MRHNA and CDR2 is SNTAGT. V dropped 4 bases and J dropped 5; count of bases not matched to a gene: 10.

The J gene is TRBJ2-2, the V gene TRBV14; 9 bases agree with TRBD1. V lost 5 bases and J lost 5; bases outside the gene matches: 6. CDR3 length: 15 residues. Germline V gives CDR1 SGHDN, CDR2 FVKESK. CDR3 residues: CASSEQGAGTGELFF. CDR3 coding DNA: TGTGCCAGCAGCGAACAGGGGGCAGGAACCGGGGAGCTGTTTTTT.

The chain links TRBV2 to TRBJ2-5; 14 bases fit TRBD2. This CDR3 comprises 15 residues. The germline V gene encodes CDR1 SNHLY and CDR2 FYNNEI. After removal of 5 bases from V and 3 bases from J, the junction contained 2 bases not matched to a gene. The CDR3 protein is CASSPGLAGEETQYF. Here the CDR3 DNA reads TGTGCCAGCAGTCCGGGACTAGCGGGAGAAGAGACCCAGTACTTC.

V and J are TRBV9 and TRBJ1-2; no clear D gene. Trimming pared 0 bases from V and 3 bases from J, leaving 9 bases between. Germline V CDR1 and CDR2: SGDLS, YYNGEE. The CDR3 has 14 amino acids. Here the CDR3 DNA reads TGTGCCAGCAGCGTAGCTGTGGCAGACTATGGCTACACCTTC. Its translation: CASSVAVADYGYTF.

The chain links TRBV10-3 to TRBJ2-7, with unresolved D. Germline-derived CDR1 and CDR2 are ENHRY and SYGVKD. Trimming pared 4 bases from V and 1 base from J, leaving 11 bases between. The CDR3 has 14 residues. CDR3 DNA: TGTGCCATCAGTGTATCGAGTTATTCCTACGAGCAGTACTTC. This translates into CAISVSSYSYEQYF.

The genes are TRBV6-1 and TRBJ1-1, with D perhaps matching TRBD1 (6 bases). This CDR3 has 14 residues. CDR1 MNHNS and CDR2 SASEGT come from the germline V gene. The V gene lost 5 bases and the J gene lost 1 base, with 11 bases spanning the gap. The CDR3, as DNA: TGTGCCAGCAGTATTCAGGGGCAGAACACTGAAGCTTTCTTT. Its protein product is CASSIQGQNTEAFF.

Notes on this clone: The same CDR3 can be traced to other DNA sequences in this sample. The chain joins TRBV6-1 to TRBJ1-5; D not certain. The CDR3 consists of 13 residues. V was pared by 2 bases and J by 7 bases, with 9 bases between. CDR1 is MNHNS, CDR2 SASEGT, per germline. CDR3 residues: CASSETGRQPQHF. The DNA of the CDR3 is TGTGCCAGCAGTGAAACTGGGAGGCAGCCCCAGCATTTT.